Presented here are 13 T cell receptor beta chains from one specimen sequenced in a study of CD8 T cells in ankylosing spondylitis. TCRdb analysed the 5' RACE reads with MiXCR anew, one entry per CDR3 protein. The table lists 270,000 or so distinct CDR3 sequences, 18% of them singletons, with about a third in the top ten. Sequenced material: blood, either unsorted or a sorted T cell fraction (not recorded which). The receptors here all came from a male donor with ankylosing spondylitis or in good health (not recorded which).

This clonotype was seen a single time. The genes are TRBV7-2 and TRBJ2-2; 8 bases align to TRBD2. The germline V gene has CDR1 SGHTA and CDR2 FQGNSA. The CDR3 is 16 amino acids. Losses at the gene ends were 4 bases for V and 6 bases for J; bases not matched to a gene: 10. DNA of the CDR3: TGTGCCAGCAGCTCCACCGGGACTAGAGGTTCCGGGGAGCTGTTTTTT. Translated, it gives CASSSTGTRGSGELFF.

This sequence joins TRBV12-3 or TRBV12-4 and TRBJ2-6, with D possibly TRBD1 on 5 matching bases. Trimming stripped 6 bases from V and 2 bases from J, with 11 bases between. CDR3 length: 15 amino acids. In nucleotides, the CDR3 is TGTGCCAGCAGCTTCAGGGATCCTGGGGCCAACGTCCTGACTTTC. Its protein product is CASSFRDPGANVLTF.

This clonotype was counted a few times. This chain uses TRBV6-5 with TRBJ2-3, with D hard to call. The V gene's germline CDR1 is MNHEY and CDR2 SVGAGI. V lost 6 bases and J lost 6, with 19 bases in between. The CDR3 runs 15 residues. CDR3 nucleotide sequence: TGTGCCAGCAGCCTTACTCTGGCGGTCCTCGATACGCAGTATTTT. As protein: CASSLTLAVLDTQYF.

This sequence joins TRBV4-2 and TRBJ2-7, with D hard to call. Germline CDR1 is LGHNA and CDR2 is YNFKEQ. Deletions cut 0 bases from V and 2 bases from J, with 11 bases between. The CDR3 runs to 15 residues. CDR3 in DNA: TGTGCCAGCAGCCAAGAAGAGAACACCCCCTACGAGCAGTACTTC. This sequence encodes CASSQEENTPYEQYF.

This chain uses TRBV10-2 with TRBJ2-7, with 11 bases identical to TRBD2. The CDR3 is 15 amino acids. With 6 bases clipped from V and 1 base from J, the junction kept 5 bases outside the gene matches. Germline V gives CDR1 WSHSY, CDR2 SAAADI. CDR3 sequence reads: CASRIAGGRSYEQYF. The DNA for the CDR3 is TGCGCCAGCAGGATAGCGGGAGGGCGGTCCTACGAGCAGTACTTC.

The chain links TRBV7-6 to TRBJ2-5; either TRBD1 or TRBD2 may fit D (5 bases each). The CDR3 is 14 residues long. The germline gives CDR1 SGHVS, CDR2 FNYEAQ. Deletions cut 0 bases from V and 5 bases from J, with 10 bases between. CDR3 sequence reads: CASSLAGGGETQYF. DNA for the CDR3: TGTGCCAGCAGCTTAGCTGGTGGGGGTGAGACCCAGTACTTC.

This chain links TRBV2 with TRBJ2-5, with D unclear. Germline CDR1 and CDR2: SNHLY and FYNNEI. V gave up 2 bases and J gave up 5 bases, with 12 bases separating them. The CDR3 totals 14 residues. For the CDR3, the DNA is TGTGCCAGCAGTGAACGAGGTTGGGTGGAGACCCAGTACTTC. Protein sequence: CASSERGWVETQYF.

The chain is built from TRBV27 and TRBJ2-5; perhaps TRBD1 as D (6 bases). The CDR3 runs to 18 residues. Trimming stripped 5 bases from V and 1 base from J, with 23 bases between. The germline gives CDR1 MNHEY, CDR2 SMNVEV (reference sequence). In DNA form, the CDR3 reads TGTGCCAGCAGTCATAGGGTCCCGCGCCAGGACAGCCAAGAGACCCAGTACTTC. Residues: CASSHRVPRQDSQETQYF.

The sample holds a few counts of this clonotype. The chain carries TRBV9 and TRBJ2-7; no clear D. CDR3 length equals 14 residues. The germline gives CDR1 SGDLS, CDR2 YYNGEE. V was clipped by 4 bases and J by 0 bases, with 11 bases between them. In nucleotides, the CDR3 is TGTGCCAGCAGCAATTATGGTGGCTCCTACGAGCAGTACTTC. The encoded protein is CASSNYGGSYEQYF.

In its sample, this clonotype was seen a few times. The rearrangement uses TRBV14 and TRBJ2-1; D unclear. Germline V lookup: CDR1 SGHDN, CDR2 FVKESK. CDR3 length equals 17 residues. With 8 bases removed from V and 0 bases from J, the gap between germline ends came to 20 bases. The chain's CDR3 is CASDGEVGMSSYNEQFF. CDR3 DNA: TGTGCCAGCGATGGGGAAGTGGGAATGAGCTCCTACAATGAGCAGTTCTTC.

The chain employs TRBV14 and TRBJ2-5; a possible D gene is TRBD1 (6 bases). The CDR3 sequence is 14 residues long. The V and J ends lost 5 bases and 0 bases respectively, with 10 bases between them. The germline V gene has CDR1 SGHDN and CDR2 FVKESK. The CDR3 region is CASSSRDNQETQYF. CDR3 coding DNA: TGTGCCAGCAGCTCGAGGGACAACCAAGAGACCCAGTACTTC.

This sequence joins TRBV4-1 and TRBJ2-3; D is perhaps TRBD2 (6 bases). CDR1 and CDR2 (germline): MGHRA, YSYEKL. V was pared by 4 bases and J by 2 bases, with 22 bases between. This CDR3 spans 18 amino acids. The CDR3 is CASSPEGGSGGHTDTQYF. The CDR3 nucleotides are TGCGCCAGCAGCCCCGAAGGTGGTAGCGGAGGGCACACAGATACGCAGTATTTT.

V gene TRBV20-1 combines with J gene TRBJ2-5; 9 positions match TRBD2. The CDR3 extends over 15 amino acids. Germline-derived CDR1 and CDR2 are DFQATT and SNEGSKA (reference sequence). V was pared by 4 bases and J by 1 base, with 7 bases of the junction left unmatched. The CDR3, as DNA: TGCAGTGCTATCCCCGGGACTAGCATCCAAGAGACCCAGTACTTC. Protein sequence: CSAIPGTSIQETQYF.